These 17 T cell receptor beta chains share one sample of origin, sequenced in a study of T-cell reconstitution after alpha-beta-depleted transplantation in children. TCRbeta library preparation incorporated unique molecular identifiers. One entry per CDR3 protein results from TCRdb running MiXCR on the PCR reads. This repertoire shows 330,000 or so distinct CDR3 sequences, about 9.4% found once; its top ten account for around 2.5%. Material: PBMCs from the stem cell graft donor, obtained from the stem cell graft. All receptors come from a human donor who donated a stem cell graft to a child with acute lymphoblastic leukemia.

J is TRBJ2-7 and V is TRBV5-1, with 7 bases aligning to TRBD1. Per the germline V gene, CDR1 is SGHRS and CDR2 is YFSETQ. Unmatched junction bases numbered 7, after V lost 0 bases and J lost 1 base. The CDR3 contains 16 residues. CDR3 amino acids: CASSLAGQGVSYEQYF. Here the CDR3 DNA reads TGCGCCAGCAGCTTGGCCGGGCAGGGGGTATCCTACGAGCAGTACTTC.

V is TRBV5-1 and J is TRBJ1-1; perhaps TRBD1 as D (5 bases). This CDR3 is 14 amino acids long. V lost 3 bases to trimming and J lost 3 bases, with 12 bases between them. CDR1 is SGHRS and CDR2 is YFSETQ in the germline V gene. The CDR3 sequence is CASSSRRGYTEAFF. CDR3 DNA sequence: TGCGCCAGCAGCTCCCGGAGGGGATACACTGAAGCTTTCTTT.

The sample holds many counts of this clonotype. This chain uses TRBV4-2 with TRBJ1-6, with TRBD1 as a possible D gene (6 bases). From germline, CDR1 is LGHNA and CDR2 YNFKEQ. V was clipped by 1 base and J by 8 bases, with 9 bases between them. The CDR3 extends over 14 amino acids. In nucleotides, the CDR3 is TGTGCCAGCAGCCAAGGGGAGGGGGATTCACCCCTCCACTTT. Translated, it gives CASSQGEGDSPLHF.

This clonotype was detected a few times. V usage is TRBV3-1 and J usage is TRBJ2-4; the match to TRBD1 covers 7 bases. V lost 2 bases, J lost 0 bases, and 7 bases stayed unmatched. Germline V gives CDR1 LGHDT, CDR2 YNNKEL (reference sequence). The CDR3 has 17 residues. This CDR3 is CASSQMWGQLAKNIQYF. The CDR3 nucleotides read TGTGCCAGCAGCCAAATGTGGGGACAGCTAGCCAAAAACATTCAGTACTTC.

This clonotype was recorded a few times. The chain recombines TRBV15 with TRBJ2-1; D is uncertain. Trimming left V 1 base short and J 10 bases short, with 17 bases between. The CDR3 contains 15 residues. Germline V gene sequence: CDR1 LNHNV, CDR2 YYDKDF (reference sequence). CDR3 sequence: CATSRGGVVVQEQFF. The CDR3 nucleotides read TGTGCCACCAGCAGAGGTGGGGTTGTAGTCCAAGAGCAGTTCTTC.

In its sample, this clonotype was seen a few times. This chain connects TRBV4-1 to TRBJ2-7, with a weak D call TRBD2 (6 bases). The V and J ends lost 2 bases and 3 bases respectively, with 20 bases between them. Germline V gene data show CDR1 as MGHRA and CDR2 as YSYEKL. The CDR3 is made up of 17 amino acids. This chain's CDR3 is CASSQRGGRVPFYEQYF. The CDR3 bases are TGCGCCAGCAGCCAAAGGGGAGGCAGGGTACCATTCTACGAGCAGTACTTC.

The chain has TRBV9 and TRBJ1-1, with a possible D match to TRBD1 (6 bases). The CDR3 loop spans 13 amino acids. From germline, CDR1 is SGDLS and CDR2 YYNGEE. V dropped 4 bases and J dropped 3 bases, with 10 bases sitting between them. This CDR3 is CASSYAGDTEAFF. The DNA of the CDR3 is TGTGCCAGCAGCTACGCAGGGGACACTGAAGCTTTCTTT.

This clonotype was detected only a few times. This rearrangement joins TRBV7-9 to TRBJ2-7, with D possibly TRBD1 on 5 matching bases. The V gene lost 4 bases and the J gene lost 6 bases, with 19 bases spanning the gap. This CDR3 region has 15 residues. The germline V gene encodes CDR1 SEHNR and CDR2 FQNEAQ (reference sequence). The CDR3 protein is CASSSPRVALPEQYF. In DNA, the CDR3 is TGTGCCAGCAGCTCACCCAGGGTCGCCTTACCCGAGCAGTACTTC.

The rearrangement links TRBV10-3 to TRBJ1-6; 8 nucleotides line up with TRBD1. V was pared by 10 bases and J by 7 bases, with 6 bases of the junction left unmatched. The CDR3 has 13 residues. Germline CDR1 reads ENHRY; CDR2 reads SYGVKD. The CDR3 protein is CATCGQGNSPLHF. The CDR3 region has the DNA TGTGCCACCTGCGGACAGGGAAATTCACCCCTCCACTTT.

This chain connects TRBV4-1 to TRBJ1-1; D is undetermined. From germline, CDR1 is MGHRA and CDR2 YSYEKL. This CDR3 has 14 residues. Deletions cut 3 bases from V and 4 bases from J, with 12 bases between. DNA for the CDR3: TGCGCCAGCAGCCAGCGGTTAGTGATCACTGAAGCTTTCTTT. It encodes CASSQRLVITEAFF.

This clonotype occurred a few times. This chain joins TRBV20-1 and TRBJ2-7; 8 nucleotides agree with TRBD1. CDR3 length: 13 residues. Germline lookup yields CDR1 DFQATT and CDR2 SNEGSKA (reference sequence). Trimming took 5 bases from V and 5 from J; bases not matched to a gene: 8. The CDR3 here is CSADRGSSNEQYF. CDR3 nucleotides: TGCAGTGCTGACAGGGGCTCTTCTAACGAGCAGTACTTC.

This chain connects TRBV19 to TRBJ2-1; the match to TRBD2 covers 12 bases. V was clipped by 10 bases and J by 4 bases; unmatched bases: 2. The CDR3 length is 13 residues. CDR1 LNHDA and CDR2 SQIVND come from the germline V gene (reference sequence). The CDR3 region is CATSGRGYNEQFF. In DNA form, the CDR3 reads TGTGCCACTAGCGGGAGGGGGTACAATGAGCAGTTCTTC.

This clonotype was found a few times. The chain has TRBV18 and TRBJ2-3; a weak D match, TRBD2 (6 bases). The CDR3 runs 17 residues. Trimming took 2 bases from V and 3 from J, leaving 18 bases between them. The germline gives CDR1 KGHSH, CDR2 LQKENI. This CDR3 is CASSPMGLPAGTDTQYF. As DNA, the CDR3 is TGTGCCAGCTCACCAATGGGGTTACCGGCGGGGACAGATACGCAGTATTTT.

The rearrangement uses TRBV5-1 and TRBJ2-1; D is uncertain. The CDR3 totals 14 residues. Germline CDR1 is SGHRS and CDR2 is YFSETQ. V dropped 8 bases and J dropped 6 bases, with 18 bases sitting between them. Here the CDR3 reads CASSLTTTVNEQFF. The CDR3, as DNA: TGCGCCAGTAGCCTCACCACCACAGTCAATGAGCAGTTCTTC.

Ten or more counts support this clonotype. The chain links TRBV5-1 to TRBJ2-1, with TRBD2 as a possible D gene (7 bases). This CDR3 region has 13 residues. Trimming shortened V by 3 bases and J by 10 bases, and 14 bases separated the two germline ends. Germline-derived CDR1 and CDR2 are SGHRS and YFSETQ. CDR3 amino acids: CASSSGEGGEQFF. In nucleotides, the CDR3 is TGCGCCAGCAGCTCAGGGGAGGGAGGAGAGCAGTTCTTC.

This clonotype was recorded many times. The genes are TRBV7-3 and TRBJ2-3, with D possibly matching TRBD2 (5 bases). V lost 2 bases and J 1 base, leaving 13 bases between the germline ends. Germline loops: CDR1 SGHTA, CDR2 FQGTGA. CDR3 length: 16 residues. This CDR3 reads CASSLGGGGGTDTQYF. As DNA, the CDR3 is TGTGCCAGCAGCTTAGGAGGAGGTGGGGGCACAGATACGCAGTATTTT.

This clonotype has just a few counts. The J gene is TRBJ2-1, the V gene TRBV6-1; D not certain. Germline assignment: CDR1 MNHNS and CDR2 SASEGT. V gave up 4 bases and J gave up 7 bases, with 14 bases separating them. This CDR3 has 14 residues. The chain's CDR3 is CASSVGAQTNEQFF. The CDR3 DNA is TGTGCCAGCAGTGTTGGAGCCCAAACAAATGAGCAGTTCTTC.